These T cell receptor beta chains were read from a single sample in a study of blood T cell repertoires in COVID-19. Produced via immunoSEQ multiplex PCR; TCRdb's table is partial and in-frame only. The sample shows tens of thousands of clones, roughly 89% of them seen only once. Input material: peripheral blood. The receptors come from a man aged 55-75 years with active COVID-19. Each CDR3 is given with its conserved first and last residue. Each record gives: clone size, CDR3 length, V gene, J gene, CDR3 protein. A row's size may be missing; if present it is once, few, many or a size class.

clone size: once
CDR3 length: 15
V gene: TRBV28
J gene: TRBJ2-3
CDR3 protein: CASSASQPTGGTQYF

clone size: -
CDR3 length: 15
V gene: TRBV5-4
J gene: TRBJ1-2
CDR3 protein: CASSEGQGYNYGYTF

clone size: -
CDR3 length: 19
V gene: TRBV27
J gene: TRBJ2-7
CDR3 protein: CASSPASGTTSGRAYEQYF

clone size: -
CDR3 length: 15
V gene: TRBV6-2/TRBV6-3
J gene: TRBJ2-2
CDR3 protein: CASSLGGAGTGELFF

clone size: -
CDR3 length: 14
V gene: TRBV3-1/TRBV3-2
J gene: TRBJ2-1
CDR3 protein: CASSPPGQVLGQFF

clone size: -
CDR3 length: 14
V gene: TRBV4-1
J gene: TRBJ2-7
CDR3 protein: CASSLTGSPYEQYF

clone size: -
CDR3 length: 14
V gene: TRBV27
J gene: TRBJ2-1
CDR3 protein: CASSPTGYYNEQFF

clone size: -
CDR3 length: 15
V gene: TRBV28
J gene: TRBJ2-6
CDR3 protein: CASRAGNSGANVLTF

clone size: -
CDR3 length: 14
V gene: TRBV9
J gene: TRBJ2-3
CDR3 protein: CASSVGRGRDTQYF

clone size: -
CDR3 length: 13
V gene: TRBV10-3
J gene: TRBJ1-1
CDR3 protein: CAISEGTDTEAFF

clone size: -
CDR3 length: 11
V gene: TRBV18
J gene: TRBJ1-2
CDR3 protein: CASSADYGYTF

clone size: -
CDR3 length: 14
V gene: TRBV5-6
J gene: TRBJ2-5
CDR3 protein: CASSLANYKETQYF

clone size: -
CDR3 length: 13
V gene: TRBV10-3
J gene: TRBJ2-2
CDR3 protein: CASTSGRGGELFF

clone size: once
CDR3 length: 15
V gene: TRBV6-5
J gene: TRBJ1-2
CDR3 protein: CASSYPGQGKIGYTF

clone size: -
CDR3 length: 14
V gene: TRBV27
J gene: TRBJ2-7
CDR3 protein: CASKSPASSYEQYF

clone size: -
CDR3 length: 14
V gene: TRBV10-3
J gene: TRBJ2-7
CDR3 protein: CAISDQGEGGEQYF

clone size: -
CDR3 length: 16
V gene: TRBV27
J gene: TRBJ2-1
CDR3 protein: CASSLNSGLSQLGQFF

clone size: -
CDR3 length: 15
V gene: TRBV18
J gene: TRBJ1-1
CDR3 protein: CASSPPQGGQTEAFF

clone size: -
CDR3 length: 18
V gene: TRBV18
J gene: TRBJ2-1
CDR3 protein: CASSRNPPPQGVYNEQFF

clone size: -
CDR3 length: 15
V gene: TRBV10-3
J gene: TRBJ2-5
CDR3 protein: CAISESMGGQETQYF

clone size: -
CDR3 length: 14
V gene: TRBV7-2
J gene: TRBJ1-1
CDR3 protein: CASSLMGGHTEAFF

clone size: -
CDR3 length: 18
V gene: TRBV3-1/TRBV3-2
J gene: TRBJ1-1
CDR3 protein: CASSQDGCPGLGNTEAFF

clone size: -
CDR3 length: 22
V gene: TRBV21-1
J gene: TRBJ1-5
CDR3 protein: CASSNGRPISGDTVYSNQPQHF

clone size: -
CDR3 length: 16
V gene: TRBV28
J gene: TRBJ1-1
CDR3 protein: CASSRRLTRRGSEAFF

clone size: -
CDR3 length: 14
V gene: TRBV7-3
J gene: TRBJ2-7
CDR3 protein: CASSIGTGGSEQYF

clone size: -
CDR3 length: 14
V gene: TRBV24-1
J gene: TRBJ1-2
CDR3 protein: CATSGWDSNYGYTF

clone size: -
CDR3 length: 16
V gene: TRBV7-9
J gene: TRBJ2-1
CDR3 protein: CASSLGTSGRGHEQFF

clone size: once
CDR3 length: 14
V gene: TRBV25-1
J gene: TRBJ2-1
CDR3 protein: CASSDLAEYNEQFF

clone size: -
CDR3 length: 17
V gene: TRBV19
J gene: TRBJ2-1
CDR3 protein: CASSTVALDRLLNEQFF

clone size: -
CDR3 length: 15
V gene: TRBV28
J gene: TRBJ2-4
CDR3 protein: CASSRRADPIVIQYF

clone size: -
CDR3 length: 14
V gene: TRBV25-1
J gene: TRBJ1-5
CDR3 protein: CASSEPGGDQPQHF

clone size: -
CDR3 length: 17
V gene: TRBV28
J gene: TRBJ2-7
CDR3 protein: CASNSLNWGPQTYEQYF

clone size: -
CDR3 length: 14
V gene: TRBV5-1
J gene: TRBJ1-1
CDR3 protein: CASSAQGPSTEAFF

clone size: -
CDR3 length: 14
V gene: TRBV2
J gene: TRBJ1-5
CDR3 protein: CASRFQGGNQPQHF

clone size: -
CDR3 length: 11
V gene: TRBV2
J gene: TRBJ2-3
CDR3 protein: CASSRAGTQYF

clone size: -
CDR3 length: 18
V gene: TRBV18
J gene: -
CDR3 protein: CASSATPGVAGGPYEQYF

clone size: -
CDR3 length: 15
V gene: TRBV7-8
J gene: TRBJ2-5
CDR3 protein: CASSSTSGLQETQYF

clone size: -
CDR3 length: 14
V gene: TRBV6-7
J gene: TRBJ2-7
CDR3 protein: CASSYRQSSYEQYF

clone size: -
CDR3 length: 14
V gene: TRBV19
J gene: TRBJ1-2
CDR3 protein: CASSRRKGRYGYTF

clone size: -
CDR3 length: 15
V gene: TRBV6-5
J gene: TRBJ2-1
CDR3 protein: CASSYSGQGYNEQFF

clone size: -
CDR3 length: 15
V gene: TRBV9
J gene: TRBJ2-3
CDR3 protein: CASSVAGEVTDTQYF

clone size: -
CDR3 length: 13
V gene: TRBV10-3
J gene: TRBJ1-1
CDR3 protein: CAITEDRGTEAFF

clone size: -
CDR3 length: 16
V gene: TRBV6-1
J gene: TRBJ1-2
CDR3 protein: CASSEAFDRENYGYTF